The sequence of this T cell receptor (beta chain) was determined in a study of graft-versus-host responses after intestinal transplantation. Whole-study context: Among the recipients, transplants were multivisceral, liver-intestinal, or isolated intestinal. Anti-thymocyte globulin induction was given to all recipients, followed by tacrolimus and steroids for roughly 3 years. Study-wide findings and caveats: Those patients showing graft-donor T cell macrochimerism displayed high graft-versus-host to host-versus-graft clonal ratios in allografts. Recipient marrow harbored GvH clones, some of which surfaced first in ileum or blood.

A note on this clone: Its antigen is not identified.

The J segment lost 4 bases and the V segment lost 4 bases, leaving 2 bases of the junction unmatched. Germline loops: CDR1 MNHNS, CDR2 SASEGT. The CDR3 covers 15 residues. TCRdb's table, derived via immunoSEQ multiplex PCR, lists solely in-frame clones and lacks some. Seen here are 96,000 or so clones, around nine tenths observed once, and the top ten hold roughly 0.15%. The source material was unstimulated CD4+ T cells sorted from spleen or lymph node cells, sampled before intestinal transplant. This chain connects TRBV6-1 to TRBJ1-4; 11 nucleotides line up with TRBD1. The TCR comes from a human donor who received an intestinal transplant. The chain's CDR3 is CASSVGQGVNEKLFF. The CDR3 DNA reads TGTGCCAGCAGTGTGGGACAGGGGGTTAATGAAAAACTGTTTTTT.